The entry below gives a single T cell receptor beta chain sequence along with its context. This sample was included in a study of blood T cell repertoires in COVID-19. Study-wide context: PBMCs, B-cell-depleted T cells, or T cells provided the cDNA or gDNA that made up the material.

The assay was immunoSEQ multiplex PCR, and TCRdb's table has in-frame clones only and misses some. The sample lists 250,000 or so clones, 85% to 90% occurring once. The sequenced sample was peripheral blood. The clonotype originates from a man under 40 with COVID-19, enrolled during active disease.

For the CDR3, the DNA is TGTGCCAGGTACCTTGTTAGTTCGAATCAGCCCCAGCATTTT. This encodes CARYLVSSNQPQHF. The chain couples TRBV9 to TRBJ1-5; the D is unclear. CDR3 size: 14 residues. The germline V gene has CDR1 SGDLS and CDR2 YYNGEE. V gave up 8 bases and J gave up 4 bases, with 16 bases separating them.